The 32 T cell receptor beta chains below all came from one sample that was sequenced in a study of blood T cell repertoires in COVID-19. Sequenced by immunoSEQ multiplex PCR; TCRdb stores in-frame clones only, minus some. The sample has around 230,000 clones; 65% to 85% are singletons. The sample consisted of peripheral blood. Receptor source: a woman aged 50 to 60 with acute or convalescent COVID-19.

Written as DNA, the CDR3 is TGCAGTGCTAGTCAGGGAGGTAATTCACCCCTCCACTTT. Protein product: CSASQGGNSPLHF. This chain connects TRBV20-1 to TRBJ1-6, with D maybe TRBD1 (5 bases). V lost 3 bases and J lost 6, with 9 bases in between. CDR1 and CDR2 (germline): DFQATT, SNEGSKA (reference sequence). The CDR3 spans 13 residues.

V is TRBV27 and J is TRBJ1-2; D might be TRBD1 (6 bases). Trimming removed 2 bases at V and 1 base at J, with 11 bases between. The CDR3 is 15 residues long. Germline V gives CDR1 MNHEY, CDR2 SMNVEV (reference sequence). The CDR3 sequence is CASSLKPGVNYGYTF. As DNA, the CDR3 is TGTGCCAGCAGTTTAAAGCCAGGGGTTAACTATGGCTACACCTTC.

V gene TRBV6-5 combines with J gene TRBJ2-7, with D possibly matching TRBD2 (6 bases). The CDR3 is made up of 15 amino acids. From germline, CDR1 is MNHEY and CDR2 SVGAGI. With 7 bases removed from V and 3 bases from J, the gap between germline ends came to 19 bases. This chain's CDR3 is CASTPAGLVGYEQYF. CDR3 nucleotide sequence: TGTGCCAGCACCCCGGCGGGGCTAGTAGGCTACGAGCAGTACTTC.

V is TRBV7-7 and J is TRBJ2-1; a possible D gene is TRBD1 (6 bases). The CDR3 is 12 residues long. Germline loops: CDR1 SSHAT, CDR2 FNYEAQ (reference sequence). CDR3 region: CASSRDTNEQFF. DNA for the CDR3: TGTGCTAGTTCCCGGGACACCAATGAGCAGTTCTTC.

The genes are TRBV7-9 and TRBJ2-2; D possibly corresponds to TRBD1 (5 bases). The V and J ends lost 6 bases and 1 base respectively, with 12 bases between them. The CDR3 totals 15 residues. CDR1 SEHNR and CDR2 FQNEAQ come from the germline V gene (reference sequence). The DNA of the CDR3 is TGTGCCAGCAGTCTAGGGGCTTTGAACACCGGGGAGCTGTTTTTT. Translating it yields CASSLGALNTGELFF.

The gene calls are TRBV7-3 and TRBJ1-1, with D perhaps matching TRBD1 (6 bases). With 5 bases removed from V and 4 bases from J, the gap between germline ends came to 11 bases. Germline loops: CDR1 SGHTA, CDR2 FQGTGA. CDR3 length: 13 amino acids. CDR3 residues: CASSQDSTTEAFF. The CDR3 region has the DNA TGTGCCAGCAGCCAGGACAGCACCACTGAAGCTTTCTTT. The full variable domain, rest sourced from reference TRBV7-3 and TRBJ1-1, is GAGVSQTPSNKVTEKGKYVELRCDPISGHTALYWYRQSLGQGPEFLIYFQGTGAADDSGLPNDRFFAVRPEGSVSTLKIQRTERGDSAVYLCASSQDSTTEAFFGQGTRLTVV.

The V gene is TRBV5-1, the J gene TRBJ2-5, with D possibly TRBD2 on 6 matching bases. The CDR3 runs to 16 residues. CDR1 and CDR2 (germline): SGHRS, YFSETQ. V lost 4 bases and J 5 bases, leaving 21 bases between the germline ends. CDR3 loop: CASSPSQSGLGETQYF. In nucleotides, the CDR3 is TGCGCCAGCAGCCCCAGTCAAAGCGGGTTGGGGGAGACCCAGTACTTC. The whole variable domain, remainder taken from reference TRBV5-1 and TRBJ2-5, is KAGVTQTPRYLIKTRGQQVTLSCSPISGHRSVSWYQQTPGQGLQFLFEYFSETQRNKGNFPGRFSGRQFSNSRSEMNVSTLELGDSALYLCASSPSQSGLGETQYFGPGTRLLVL.

The chain recombines TRBV3-1 (or the pseudogene TRBV3-2) with TRBJ2-4, with TRBD1 identical over 9 bases. Trimming cost V 4 bases and J 7 bases; bases outside gene matches: 11. The CDR3 loop spans 16 amino acids. The germline V gene encodes CDR1 LGHDT and CDR2 YNNKEL (reference sequence). The CDR3 protein is CASSPTGQGSANIQYF. DNA of the CDR3: TGTGCCAGCAGCCCGACGGGACAGGGTTCGGCCAACATTCAGTACTTC.

This clone has only one observation. V is TRBV7-2 and J is TRBJ2-5, with no clear D. Germline V gene lookup returns CDR1 SGHTA and CDR2 FQGNSA. This CDR3 contains 12 residues. V dropped 5 bases and J dropped 4 bases, with 8 bases sitting between them. CDR3 DNA sequence: TGTGCCAGCAGCCCCGGGTCAGAGACCCAGTACTTC. Translation gives CASSPGSETQYF.

J is TRBJ2-2 and V is TRBV7-9; 9 positions agree with TRBD1. Germline V gene sequence: CDR1 SEHNR, CDR2 FQNEAQ (reference sequence). There are 16 residues in the CDR3. V was clipped by 1 base and J by 1 base; unmatched bases: 1. CDR3 sequence reads: CASSLVGQGNTGELFF. The CDR3 DNA is TGTGCCAGCAGCTTAGTGGGACAGGGGAACACCGGGGAGCTGTTTTTT.

This clone was recorded at least ten times. In the same sample, other DNA sequences code for this CDR3. The chain couples TRBV7-2 to TRBJ1-2, with a weak D call TRBD1 (5 bases). This CDR3 has 14 residues. V was pared by 1 base and J by 4 bases, with 10 bases between. Germline CDR1 reads SGHTA; CDR2 reads FQGNSA. The CDR3 spells CASSLVGGSYGYTF. Written as DNA, the CDR3 is TGTGCCAGCAGCTTAGTCGGGGGGAGCTATGGCTACACCTTC.

The V gene is TRBV23-1, the J gene TRBJ2-2, with 8 bases fitting TRBD1. TRBV23-1 is recorded as an ORF, its role being uncertain. V lost 9 bases and J lost 1; bases outside the gene matches: 16. The CDR3 totals 18 residues. The CDR3 is CASPGETGAPRNTGELFF. DNA of the CDR3: TGCGCCAGTCCGGGGGAGACAGGGGCGCCAAGGAACACCGGGGAGCTGTTTTTT.

This chain connects TRBV11-1 to TRBJ2-7; TRBD1 aligns across 9 bases. After removal of 5 bases from V and 3 bases from J, the junction contained 5 bases not matched to a gene. This CDR3 contains 14 residues. From germline, CDR1 is SGHAT and CDR2 FQDESV (reference sequence). This chain's CDR3 is CASSPGQGGYEQYF. The CDR3 DNA sequence: TGTGCCAGCAGCCCGGGACAGGGAGGCTACGAGCAGTACTTC.

CDR3 residues: CASSQDLAGLAGSSYNEQFF. For the CDR3, the DNA is TGTGCCAGCAGCCAAGATCTGGCGGGACTAGCGGGGAGCTCCTACAATGAGCAGTTCTTC. The chain carries TRBV3-1 (or the pseudogene TRBV3-2) and TRBJ2-1; TRBD2 matches 13 bases. This CDR3 is 20 amino acids long. Germline V gene data show CDR1 as LGHDT and CDR2 as YNNKEL (reference sequence). Losses at the gene ends were 0 bases for V and 0 bases for J; bases not matched to a gene: 8.

This sequence joins TRBV3-1 (or the pseudogene TRBV3-2) and TRBJ2-1; 10 bases fit TRBD2. V lost 0 bases to trimming and J lost 4 bases; unmatched junction nucleotides: 3. Germline CDR1 and CDR2: LGHDT and YNNKEL (reference sequence). CDR3 length: 16 amino acids. The CDR3 nucleotides read TGTGCCAGCAGCCAAGACCTAGCGGGAGAATACAATGAGCAGTTCTTC. Translated, it gives CASSQDLAGEYNEQFF.

The rearrangement uses TRBV9 and TRBJ1-3; 7 bases fit TRBD1. Germline lookup yields CDR1 SGDLS and CDR2 YYNGEE. The CDR3 is 15 residues long. The junction had 3 bases not matched to a gene; V was cut back by 3 bases and J by 0 bases. For the CDR3, the DNA is TGTGCCAGCAGCGCGACAGGGTCCTCTGGAAACACCATATATTTT. This translates into CASSATGSSGNTIYF.

The chain links TRBV20-1 to TRBJ1-2, with D perhaps matching TRBD1 (5 bases). The CDR3 length is 15 residues. The V end was cut by 3 bases, the J end by 6 bases, with 20 bases between. The germline gives CDR1 DFQATT, CDR2 SNEGSKA (reference sequence). In DNA form, the CDR3 reads TGCAGTGCTAGTGTAGAAGCCGGGACTGGCCATGGCTACACCTTC. Amino acid sequence: CSASVEAGTGHGYTF.

This clone came up many times. The V call is TRBV2, the J call TRBJ1-6, with 10 nucleotides matching TRBD1. The ends lost 1 base at V and 1 base at J; junction bases unmatched: 1. CDR1 is SNHLY, CDR2 FYNNEI, per germline. The CDR3 consists of 17 residues. The CDR3 DNA reads TGTGCCAGCAGTGAAGAGGACAGGGGGTCCTATAATTCACCCCTCCACTTT. It specifies CASSEEDRGSYNSPLHF.

The genes are TRBV4-1 and TRBJ2-1; D is possibly TRBD2 (6 bases). V shed 0 bases and J shed 9 bases, with 12 bases lying between them. Germline CDR1 and CDR2: MGHRA and YSYEKL. The CDR3 consists of 14 residues. CDR3 protein: CASSQELLGGEQFF. CDR3 DNA sequence: TGCGCCAGCAGCCAAGAGTTGTTGGGGGGTGAGCAGTTCTTC.

The chain is built from TRBV7-2 and TRBJ2-5, with TRBD2 matching over 12 bases. Germline V gene lookup returns CDR1 SGHTA and CDR2 FQGNSA. CDR3 length: 15 residues. V was clipped by 4 bases and J by 4 bases; unmatched bases: 4. This CDR3 reads CASSSSGRAIETQYF. CDR3 nucleotide sequence: TGTGCCAGCAGCTCTAGCGGGAGGGCCATAGAGACCCAGTACTTC.

J is TRBJ2-1 and V is TRBV3-1 (or the pseudogene TRBV3-2); 11 nucleotides match TRBD2. CDR1 and CDR2 from the germline V gene are LGHDT and YNNKEL (reference sequence). The CDR3 covers 15 residues. V dropped 7 bases and J dropped 5; count of bases not matched to a gene: 7. As DNA, the CDR3 is TGTGCCAGCACCAGTAGCGGGAGGGCCCACAATGAGCAGTTCTTC. This translates into CASTSSGRAHNEQFF.

The rearrangement uses TRBV4-1 and TRBJ2-1, with 9 bases matching TRBD2. V trimming: 0 bases; J trimming: 7 bases; junction bases outside the gene matches: 10. Germline loops: CDR1 MGHRA, CDR2 YSYEKL. CDR3 length: 17 amino acids. The CDR3 region is CASSQDGAGGIVNEQFF. The CDR3 nucleotides are TGCGCCAGCAGCCAAGATGGAGCGGGAGGTATAGTTAATGAGCAGTTCTTC.

J is TRBJ2-7 and V is TRBV27, with 9 bases lining up with TRBD2. Unmatched junction bases numbered 8, after V lost 6 bases and J lost 5 bases. The CDR3 extends over 14 amino acids. Germline-derived CDR1 and CDR2 are MNHEY and SMNVEV (reference sequence). The CDR3 bases are TGTGCCAGCAGCTTTAGCGGGAGAGAACACGAGCAGTACTTC. Its protein is CASSFSGREHEQYF.

V is TRBV5-1 and J is TRBJ2-2; perhaps TRBD2 as D (7 bases). V was pared by 3 bases and J by 6 bases, with 12 bases between. The CDR3 contains 14 residues. Germline values: CDR1 SGHRS, CDR2 YFSETQ. CDR3 DNA: TGCGCCAGCAGCTGGGAGGGACAACCCGGGGAGCTGTTTTTT. This translates into CASSWEGQPGELFF. The full variable domain, completed using reference TRBV5-1 and TRBJ2-2, is KAGVTQTPRYLIKTRGQQVTLSCSPISGHRSVSWYQQTPGQGLQFLFEYFSETQRNKGNFPGRFSGRQFSNSRSEMNVSTLELGDSALYLCASSWEGQPGELFFGEGSRLTVL.

This rearrangement joins TRBV3-1 (or the pseudogene TRBV3-2) to TRBJ2-6, with D unclear. Trimming removed 4 bases from V and 3 bases from J, with 10 bases in between. The germline V gene has CDR1 LGHDT and CDR2 YNNKEL (reference sequence). The CDR3 covers 15 residues. CDR3 sequence (DNA): TGTGCCAGCAGCCTACAGAGTTTTGGGGCCAACGTCCTGACTTTC. Protein product: CASSLQSFGANVLTF.

This chain joins TRBV7-3 and TRBJ2-1, with no clear D. The CDR3 length is 14 residues. Deletions cut 5 bases from V and 9 bases from J, with 17 bases between. Germline V gene data show CDR1 as SGHTA and CDR2 as FQGTGA. CDR3 DNA: TGTGCCAGCAGCCTTGGAGCACGACTCGGTGAGCAGTTCTTC. Encoded protein: CASSLGARLGEQFF.

This chain links TRBV5-8 with TRBJ1-1; D gene ambiguous. Between the trimmed V and J ends, which lost 1 base and 7 bases, there was a span of 8 bases. The V gene's germline CDR1 is SGHTS and CDR2 YDEGEE. CDR3 length equals 12 residues. The CDR3, as DNA: TGTGCCAGCAGCTTGACGAGTTTTGAAGCTTTCTTT. Protein product: CASSLTSFEAFF. Full variable domain (remainder filled in from reference TRBV5-8 and TRBJ1-1): EAGVTQSPTHLIKTRGQQATLRCSPISGHTSVYWYQQALGLGLQFLLWYDEGEERNRGNFPPRFSGRQFPNYSSELNVNALELEDSALYLCASSLTSFEAFFGQGTRLTVV.

This chain connects TRBV18 to TRBJ1-4; D is ambiguous. The V gene lost 2 bases and the J gene lost 8 bases, with 9 bases spanning the gap. CDR3 size: 13 residues. Germline V gene sequence: CDR1 KGHSH, CDR2 LQKENI. The CDR3 DNA sequence: TGTGCCAGCTCACCAAAAAGGGAGGAAAAACTGTTTTTT. Protein product: CASSPKREEKLFF.

This chain connects TRBV14 to TRBJ2-5; 10 bases line up with TRBD2. V trimming: 2 bases; J trimming: 4 bases; junction bases outside the gene matches: 13. The CDR3 consists of 18 residues. In germline, CDR1 is SGHDN, CDR2 FVKESK. CDR3 sequence (DNA): TGTGCCAGCAGCCAAAGCTACTGGAGCGGGAGGGTTGGAGAGACCCAGTACTTC. Protein product: CASSQSYWSGRVGETQYF.

The chain combines TRBV27 with TRBJ2-1; the match to TRBD1 covers 7 bases. Unmatched junction bases numbered 7, after V lost 5 bases and J lost 0 bases. Germline V CDR1 and CDR2: MNHEY, SMNVEV (reference sequence). The CDR3 consists of 16 residues. The DNA of the CDR3 is TGTGCCAGCAGTGCCGACAGGGCGAGCTCCTACAATGAGCAGTTCTTC. Residues: CASSADRASSYNEQFF.

The chain combines TRBV15 with TRBJ2-7, with D possibly matching TRBD2 (6 bases). The germline V gene encodes CDR1 LNHNV and CDR2 YYDKDF (reference sequence). V lost 4 bases and J 5 bases, leaving 15 bases between the germline ends. The CDR3 loop spans 14 amino acids. The CDR3 region has the DNA TGTGCCACCAGCACTGAGACTAGGCCCCACGAGCAGTACTTC. Translation gives CATSTETRPHEQYF.

This chain links TRBV9 with TRBJ1-4; TRBD1 matches at 7 bases. The V segment lost 4 bases and the J segment 7 bases; nucleotides outside the gene matches: 10. The germline gives CDR1 SGDLS, CDR2 YYNGEE. There are 15 residues in the CDR3. The CDR3 sequence is CASSPEGARGEKLFF. The DNA of the CDR3 is TGTGCCAGCAGCCCAGAGGGGGCGCGGGGTGAAAAACTGTTTTTT. Filled out from reference TRBV9 and TRBJ1-4, the complete variable domain reads DSGVTQTPKHLITATGQRVTLRCSPRSGDLSVYWYQQSLDQGLQFLIQYYNGEERAKGNILERFSAQQFPDLHSELNLSSLELGDSALYFCASSPEGARGEKLFFGSGTQLSVL.